This entry concerns a single T cell receptor beta chain. The data derive from a study of CD8 T cells in Susac syndrome. TCR beta sequencing was performed on blood CD8+ and CD4+ T cells. This CDR3 spans 16 amino acids. Trimming removed 0 bases from V and 5 bases from J, with 17 bases in between. Germline values: CDR1 DFQATT, CDR2 SNEGSKA (reference sequence). Reverse transcription of roughly 0.45 to 1 ug RNA used random hexamers. Amplification of the TCR beta CDR3 was carried out by immunoSEQ multiplex PCR, which spanned a total of 54 Vbeta and 13 Jbeta segments. TCRdb re-called the immunoSEQ multiplex PCR reads with MiXCR, one entry per CDR3 protein. The profile shows about 200,000 distinct CDR3 sequences, roughly 94% of them singletons.

This clonotype was obtained from a human donor with multiple sclerosis. Sequencing was carried out using CD4+ T cells from PBMCs. J is TRBJ1-5 and V is TRBV20-1, with no clear D. The CDR3 loop reads CSARDAKIGGDQPQHF. In DNA form, the CDR3 reads TGCAGTGCTAGAGATGCTAAGATAGGTGGGGATCAGCCCCAGCATTTT.